The entry below describes one TCR beta chain. This sample is part of a study of radiation and T cells in renal cell carcinoma. Time point meaning: blood 2 weeks post-SBRT. Treatment of the sample: 15 Gy SBRT to primary tumor, nephrectomy 4 weeks later. The method was immunoSEQ multiplex PCR; TCRdb's version includes in-frame clones alone and lacks a portion of them. Altogether 100,000 to 150,000 clones are present, over 75% being singletons, with the ten largest covering 5.8%. Trimming cost V 6 bases and J 0 bases, with 9 bases left between them. This CDR3 region has 15 residues. Per germline, CDR1 MNHEY and CDR2 SMNVEV (reference sequence).

The gene calls are TRBV27 and TRBJ2-6; D remains ambiguous. The sequencing here drew on blood, taken from a patient whose treatment included radiotherapy and nephrectomy. The sequence came from a man aged 45-65 years with renal cell carcinoma. DNA of the CDR3: TGTGCCAGCAGCTATTTCCCCTCTGGGGCCAACGTCCTGACTTTC. It codes for CASSYFPSGANVLTF.